One TCR beta chain is described in this entry. This clonotype was seen a handful of times. Its antigen remains unidentified. No base qualities exist here, and no much larger clone lies one base off it. Stable Graves' hyperthyroidism was defined as the absence of progression to ophthalmopathy over 18 months of follow-up. Hyperthyroidism patients were newly diagnosed, had a disease duration of under 2 months, and were aged 18 to 65 years. Patients with uncontrolled infections, other autoimmune diseases, pregnancy or lactation were excluded. Diagnoses were based on clinical symptoms, serum thyroxine and TRAb, thyroid ultrasound and orbital computed tomography. Ficoll-Paque density gradient centrifugation was used to isolate PBMCs from about 10 ml of fresh peripheral blood. Total RNA was extracted with Trizol reagent, and quality was checked on an Agilent 2100 Bioanalyzer. This record comes from a study of T cells in Graves' hyperthyroidism and ophthalmopathy (dated by TCRdb to 2018 to 2020). In terms of the full investigation: Peripheral blood was sampled at the time of initial diagnosis, prior to any treatment. To identify TCR V-J signatures that set the groups apart, the researchers used a discovery cohort of 95 to 100 patients, made up of under 50 with Graves' ophthalmopathy and 55 to 65 with stable Graves' hyperthyroidism. Prospective prediction of ophthalmopathy was tested in an independent validation cohort consisting of some 19 hyperthyroidism patients and 15 to 17 patients who later progressed to ophthalmopathy. The 100 or so discovery patients were randomly divided into training and test sets at a 7:3 ratio. The study also compared thyroid tissue and blood T-cell repertoires from about 6 Graves' hyperthyroidism patients. After blood sampling, hyperthyroidism patients were treated with methimazole at a starting dose of 30 mg daily, and ophthalmopathy patients were treated with high-dose intravenous methylprednisolone. According to the paper, TCR Vbeta CDR3 sequencing was carried out on 135 peripheral blood samples, which came from approximately 43 ophthalmopathy, roughly 75 hyperthyroidism and approximately 17 progressor patients.

Study-level results and caveats: No statistical method was used to fix the sample size in advance, and group allocation was not hidden from the investigators. A 13 V-J signature model separated ophthalmopathy from stable hyperthyroidism, with approximately 87% sensitivity and just under 84% specificity in cross-validation and 80%/75% in testing. In validation, the model predicted progression to ophthalmopathy with just under 71% sensitivity and about 72% specificity, a median of approximately 6.5 months before onset. Most expanded thyroid clonotypes (frequency above 0.001) were also detected in blood, suggesting blood repertoires may reflect thyroid immune responses.

The CDR3 runs 14 residues from the cysteine to the phenylalanine. Solely the CDR3 DNA is kept, with 42 bases framed from the first base. Trimming at the junction amounts to 1 base on V and 4 bases on J, and the germline ends lie 10 bases apart. Sequences DFQATT (CDR1) and SNEGSKA (CDR2) are obtained from the germline V gene (reference sequence). Amplification of TCR beta CDR3 regions was carried out from RNA transcripts. For the first round of RT-PCR on the TCR CDR3, the HTBI primer set was used together with the Qiagen OneStep RT-PCR kit. Libraries were constructed in a second round of multiplex PCR, after which size selection and purification were performed. The libraries were sequenced on an Illumina HiSeq2000 using paired-end 100 bp reads. Turning to the authors' computational methods: SOAPnuke was used to process the raw data, with reads discarded if the reads contained adapters or uncalled bases, had a mean Phred below 15, or lacked an exact constant-primer or identifier match. COPE v1.2.5 was used to merge the high-quality paired reads, and each unique nucleotide sequence was defined as a clonotype. MiTCR v1.1 was used to align clonotypes to the IMGT TRBV, TRBD and TRBJ reference segments. Analysis was restricted to V-J combinations with a frequency above 0.0001, which covered about 99% of repertoires. A TCS score was defined as the ratio of F50 (clonal expansion) to E x V (chaos), with BLOSUM62-based TCRdist applied between CDR3 peptides within each V-J. Welch's t-statistics and random forest reduced approximately 520 V-J features to 13, which were used in a naive Bayes classifier (R e1071). In TCRdb, the public reads were trimmed at Q25 with fastp and aligned with MiXCR, with productive beta chains retained. CDR3 protein sequences are deduplicated, and each keeps its most common genes and DNA. It is TCRdb's table, rather than the study itself, that gives the V and J calls and clone size. This sample has more than 600,000 distinct CDR3 sequences in its table, and 16% of those were observed once. Around 8% of the sample lies in the top ten.

The origin of this receptor is a man younger than 35 with Graves' hyperthyroidism. The chain is assembled from TRBV20-1 and TRBJ2-2; the best D guess is TRBD2, with 5 bases matching. The sample comprised blood. In nucleotide form, the sequence is TGCAGTGCTAGAGGGGGAGTTAGCACCGGGGAGCTGTTTTTT. It specifies CSARGGVSTGELFF.